This T cell receptor (beta chain) is from a study of blood T cell repertoires in COVID-19. This clone was seen only once. Germline CDR1 reads MDHEN; CDR2 reads SYDVKM. The CDR3 contains 13 residues. V shed 5 bases and J shed 3 bases, with 10 bases lying between them. Data came from immunoSEQ multiplex PCR; TCRdb stores just in-frame clones and leaves some out. Altogether 150,000 to 200,000 clones are present, over 70% being singletons, with the ten largest covering roughly 17%. The V gene is TRBV28, the J gene TRBJ1-1; D remains ambiguous. This sequence was found in a man between 60 and 75 years old with active or convalescent COVID-19. Sequenced input: peripheral blood. CDR3 region: CASSPSEDTEAFF. The CDR3 DNA follows: TGTGCCAGCAGTCCATCGGAGGACACTGAAGCTTTCTTT.